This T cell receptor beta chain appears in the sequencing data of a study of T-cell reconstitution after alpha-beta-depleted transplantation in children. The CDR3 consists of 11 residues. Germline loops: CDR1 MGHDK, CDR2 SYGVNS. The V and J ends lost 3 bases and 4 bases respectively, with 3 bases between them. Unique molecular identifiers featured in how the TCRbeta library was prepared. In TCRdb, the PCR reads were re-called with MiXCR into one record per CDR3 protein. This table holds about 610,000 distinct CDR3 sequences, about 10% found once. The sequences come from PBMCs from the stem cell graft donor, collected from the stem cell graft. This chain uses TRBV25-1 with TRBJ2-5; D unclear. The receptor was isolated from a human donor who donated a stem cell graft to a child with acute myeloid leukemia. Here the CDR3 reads CASSDLETQYF. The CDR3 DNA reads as TGTGCCAGCAGTGATTTAGAGACCCAGTACTTC. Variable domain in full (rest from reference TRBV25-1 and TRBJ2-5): EADIYQTPRYLVIGTGKKITLECSQTMGHDKMYWYQQDPGMELHLIHYSYGVNSTEKGDLSSESTVSRIRTEHFPLTLESARPSHTSQYLCASSDLETQYFGPGTRLLVL.